These 26 T cell receptor beta chains were all obtained from the same sample, sequenced in a study of T-cell reconstitution after alpha-beta-depleted transplantation in children. Library preparation (for TCRbeta) was performed with unique molecular identifiers. TCRdb itself ran the PCR reads through MiXCR, one entry per CDR3 protein. This sample carries about 1,000,000 distinct CDR3 sequences, roughly 31% of them seen once, and the ten largest clones take roughly 30%. Sequenced here: PBMCs, mostly from graft donor cells, sampled 360 days after TCRalphabeta/CD19-depleted stem cell transplant. These receptors were taken from a boy younger than two who had a stem cell transplant for SCID, so the T cells may come from the graft donor.

In this sample, this clonotype turned up a few times. This chain connects TRBV20-1 to TRBJ2-6; 7 bases align to TRBD1. The germline V gene encodes CDR1 DFQATT and CDR2 SNEGSKA (reference sequence). V dropped 1 base and J dropped 1; count of bases not matched to a gene: 7. This CDR3 region has 17 residues. CDR3 sequence reads: CSARAKLQGSGANVLTF. The CDR3 nucleotides are TGCAGTGCTAGAGCAAAACTACAGGGGTCTGGGGCCAACGTCCTGACTTTC.

This clonotype was counted many times. The J gene is TRBJ1-4, the V gene TRBV5-1, with a weak D call TRBD1 (5 bases). The germline gives CDR1 SGHRS, CDR2 YFSETQ. V dropped 5 bases and J dropped 8 bases, with 10 bases sitting between them. CDR3 length equals 12 residues. In nucleotides, the CDR3 is TGCGCCAGCAGTCAGGGAAACGAAAAACTGTTTTTT. This codes for CASSQGNEKLFF.

The chain employs TRBV20-1 and TRBJ1-1; D gene ambiguous. V was cut by 6 bases and J by 7 bases, with 15 bases left in between. The CDR3 is 12 amino acids. CDR1 is DFQATT, CDR2 SNEGSKA, per germline (reference sequence). CDR3 DNA sequence: TGCAGTGCCCGGCCCCTAGGGTTTGAAGCTTTCTTT. It codes for CSARPLGFEAFF.

V usage is TRBV6-2 or TRBV6-3 and J usage is TRBJ1-4; TRBD1 matches 7 bases. Per the germline V gene, CDR1 is MNHEY and CDR2 is SVGEGT. V was pared by 0 bases and J by 5 bases, with 9 bases of the junction left unmatched. This CDR3 region has 17 residues. The CDR3, as DNA: TGTGCCAGCAGTTACTCGACGGGGGACAGCCGAAATGAAAAACTGTTTTTT. Translated, it gives CASSYSTGDSRNEKLFF.

J is TRBJ2-5 and V is TRBV7-9, with 7 bases that match TRBD1. The ends lost 5 bases at V and 4 bases at J; junction bases unmatched: 7. The germline gives CDR1 SEHNR, CDR2 FQNEAQ (reference sequence). The length of the CDR3 is 14 residues. For the CDR3, the DNA is TGTGCCAGCAGCACGGGACAGTTCGGAGAGACCCAGTACTTC. As protein: CASSTGQFGETQYF.

The chain couples TRBV4-1 to TRBJ1-4; D possibly corresponds to TRBD1 (6 bases). Trimming left V 3 bases short and J 4 bases short, with 12 bases between. Per germline, CDR1 MGHRA and CDR2 YSYEKL. The CDR3 runs to 15 residues. The CDR3 protein is CASSQLTGLNEKLFF. In DNA form, the CDR3 reads TGCGCCAGCAGCCAGTTAACAGGGCTTAATGAAAAACTGTTTTTT.

The rearrangement links TRBV12-3 or TRBV12-4 to TRBJ1-5; D perhaps matches TRBD1 (6 bases). The length of the CDR3 is 16 residues. With 3 bases removed from V and 3 bases from J, the gap between germline ends came to 15 bases. The CDR3 loop is CASSFSLDSPNQPQHF. CDR3 nucleotide sequence: TGTGCCAGCAGTTTCAGCCTGGACAGCCCCAATCAGCCCCAGCATTTT.

This clonotype was counted only a few times. V gene TRBV6-2 or TRBV6-3 combines with J gene TRBJ2-7; D is perhaps TRBD2 (5 bases). CDR3 length equals 16 residues. The V end lost 2 bases, the J end lost 0 bases, and 14 bases lay between the germline ends. CDR1 is MNHEY, CDR2 SVGEGT, per germline. CDR3 protein: CASSYGTGLFSYEQYF. The CDR3 DNA sequence: TGTGCCAGCAGTTACGGAACTGGACTGTTCTCCTACGAGCAGTACTTC.

This rearrangement joins TRBV7-2 to TRBJ1-6, with a weak D call TRBD1 (6 bases). The CDR3 loop spans 14 amino acids. Germline CDR1 reads SGHTA; CDR2 reads FQGNSA. Trimming shortened V by 6 bases and J by 13 bases, and 19 bases separated the two germline ends. The CDR3 sequence: CASRVGAAERPLHF. The DNA for the CDR3 is TGTGCCAGCAGGGTGGGGGCAGCCGAGAGGCCCCTCCACTTT.

A few counts support this clonotype. This chain links TRBV15 with TRBJ2-7; 8 nucleotides agree with TRBD1. The CDR3 has 13 residues. V shed 6 bases, J shed 1 base, and the junction held 2 bases outside the gene matches. Germline assignment: CDR1 LNHNV and CDR2 YYDKDF (reference sequence). Written as DNA, the CDR3 is TGTGCCACCAGGGACAGGGCTTCCTACGAGCAGTACTTC. It is translated as CATRDRASYEQYF.

V is TRBV28 and J is TRBJ2-1; 8 bases are a match to TRBD2. Germline loops: CDR1 MDHEN, CDR2 SYDVKM. The junction had 11 bases not matched to a gene; V was cut back by 8 bases and J by 5 bases. This CDR3 spans 15 amino acids. CDR3 sequence: CASRTPGLDHNEQFF. The CDR3 coding sequence is TGTGCCAGCCGAACCCCGGGACTAGACCACAATGAGCAGTTCTTC.

The V gene is TRBV4-1, the J gene TRBJ2-1; tentative D call: TRBD2 (6 bases). V was cut by 0 bases and J by 6 bases, with 15 bases left in between. This CDR3 spans 16 amino acids. The germline V gene has CDR1 MGHRA and CDR2 YSYEKL. CDR3 region: CASSQDRAAGGNEQFF. As DNA, the CDR3 is TGCGCCAGCAGCCAAGATCGAGCTGCCGGGGGCAATGAGCAGTTCTTC.

This clonotype was picked up many times. This chain connects TRBV5-1 to TRBJ1-1; tentatively, D is TRBD1 (6 bases). The CDR3 covers 14 residues. The V end lost 4 bases, the J end lost 1 base, and 11 bases lay between the germline ends. CDR1 and CDR2 from the germline V gene are SGHRS and YFSETQ. Written as DNA, the CDR3 is TGCGCCAGCAGCCCCGGAGGGGGGAACACTGAAGCTTTCTTT. It encodes CASSPGGGNTEAFF.

V is TRBV5-1 and J is TRBJ2-6; 9 nucleotides align to TRBD1. Germline loops: CDR1 SGHRS, CDR2 YFSETQ. The junction had 5 bases not matched to a gene; V was cut back by 7 bases and J by 0 bases. The CDR3 extends over 16 amino acids. CDR3 sequence: CASVRDRASGANVLTF. The CDR3 nucleotides read TGCGCCAGCGTCCGGGACAGGGCCTCTGGGGCCAACGTCCTGACTTTC.

This rearrangement joins TRBV5-1 to TRBJ2-7; TRBD1 matches 9 bases. The CDR3 loop spans 15 amino acids. J was trimmed by 5 bases and V by 0 bases; bases with no gene match: 6. The germline gives CDR1 SGHRS, CDR2 YFSETQ. In DNA, the CDR3 is TGCGCCAGCAGCTTGGACGGGACAGGGTACAACGAGCAGTACTTC. This sequence encodes CASSLDGTGYNEQYF.

The chain links TRBV4-1 to TRBJ2-4; D might be TRBD1 or TRBD2, each matching 6 bases. Germline V gives CDR1 MGHRA, CDR2 YSYEKL. V lost 1 base to trimming and J lost 4 bases, with 11 bases between them. The CDR3 runs to 15 residues. This CDR3 is CASSQAGGPKNIQYF. DNA of the CDR3: TGCGCCAGCAGCCAAGCCGGGGGCCCAAAAAACATTCAGTACTTC.

This clonotype showed up just a few times. The chain uses TRBV4-2 and TRBJ2-1; a possible D gene is TRBD2 (5 bases). The CDR3 covers 14 residues. Germline-derived CDR1 and CDR2 are LGHNA and YNFKEQ. V lost 4 bases and J 10 bases, leaving 17 bases between the germline ends. The chain's CDR3 is CASSPLGEGEEQFF. The CDR3 nucleotides are TGTGCCAGCAGCCCATTGGGAGAGGGAGAGGAGCAGTTCTTC.

This chain joins TRBV12-3 or TRBV12-4 and TRBJ2-5; 9 positions match TRBD1. CDR3 length: 17 residues. Trimming removed 6 bases from V and 2 bases from J; junction bases left unmatched: 13. The chain's CDR3 is CASSSKTGTGRQETQYF. The DNA of the CDR3 is TGTGCCAGCAGCAGCAAAACCGGGACAGGGAGACAAGAGACCCAGTACTTC.

This clonotype was observed a handful of times. The V gene is TRBV5-1, the J gene TRBJ2-3; 8 bases map to TRBD2. The CDR3 runs 15 residues. The junction had 6 bases not matched to a gene; V was cut back by 4 bases and J by 2 bases. Germline V gene data show CDR1 as SGHRS and CDR2 as YFSETQ. In nucleotides, the CDR3 is TGCGCCAGCAGCCTTAGCGGGGAGACCACAGATACGCAGTATTTT. This sequence encodes CASSLSGETTDTQYF.

This clonotype was observed a handful of times. The chain recombines TRBV12-3 or TRBV12-4 with TRBJ1-1, with D possibly TRBD1 on 5 matching bases. The CDR3 length is 13 residues. Deletions cut 10 bases from V and 2 bases from J, with 14 bases between. CDR3 sequence reads: CATRRGGNTEAFF. The CDR3 coding sequence is TGTGCCACCCGGCGGGGGGGTAACACTGAAGCTTTCTTT.

This clonotype appeared a few times. The chain recombines TRBV4-1 with TRBJ2-3; the D gene could be TRBD1 or TRBD2 (6 bases each). The CDR3 runs 14 residues. Germline CDR1 reads MGHRA; CDR2 reads YSYEKL. Trimming took off 4 bases at V and 1 base at J, with 9 bases between the two ends. The CDR3 region has the DNA TGCGCCAGCAGCCGGGGGGCGGGCACAGATACGCAGTATTTT. This sequence encodes CASSRGAGTDTQYF.

Only a few counts were recorded for this clonotype. The CDR3 DNA sequence: TGTGCCAGCAGCTTACCGGAAATTGAGACCCAGTACTTC. Translated, it gives CASSLPEIETQYF. This chain uses TRBV7-8 with TRBJ2-5; no firm D call. The germline V and J ends were trimmed by 2 bases and 5 bases, with 9 bases remaining between them. CDR3 length: 13 residues. Germline V gene sequence: CDR1 SGHVS, CDR2 FQNEAQ.

This clonotype was recorded a few times. This chain links TRBV28 with TRBJ2-7, with TRBD1 matching over 7 bases. There are 15 residues in the CDR3. V was pared by 3 bases and J by 1 base, with 6 bases of the junction left unmatched. The V gene's germline CDR1 is MDHEN and CDR2 SYDVKM. Here the CDR3 reads CASSFPGTESYEQYF. Written as DNA, the CDR3 is TGTGCCAGCAGTTTCCCCGGGACAGAATCCTACGAGCAGTACTTC.

This clonotype was counted a few times. The chain joins TRBV20-1 to TRBJ2-7; weak D call: TRBD1 (6 bases). The CDR3 loop spans 12 amino acids. Per the germline V gene, CDR1 is DFQATT and CDR2 is SNEGSKA (reference sequence). This CDR3 is CSLRGIHYEQYF. The DNA for the CDR3 is TGCAGCCTAAGGGGGATTCACTACGAGCAGTACTTC.

V usage is TRBV29-1 and J usage is TRBJ1-3, with D tentatively TRBD1 (6 bases). Trimming shortened V by 3 bases and J by 4 bases, and 16 bases separated the two germline ends. The germline V gene encodes CDR1 SQVTM and CDR2 ANQGSEA. The CDR3 has 15 residues. The chain's CDR3 is CSVEWIGGRGNTIYF. The CDR3 bases are TGCAGCGTTGAGTGGATCGGGGGCCGAGGAAACACCATATATTTT.

In nucleotides, the CDR3 is TGCGCCAGCAGCCAAGACCCAGGGGTCGGGTACACTGAAGCTTTCTTT. Amino acid sequence: CASSQDPGVGYTEAFF. The chain links TRBV4-1 to TRBJ1-1; tentatively, D is TRBD1 (6 bases). Trimming took off 0 bases at V and 3 bases at J, with 14 bases between the two ends. Germline V gives CDR1 MGHRA, CDR2 YSYEKL. The CDR3 has 16 amino acids.